The sequence of this T cell receptor beta chain was determined in a study of T-cell memory formation after mild COVID-19. Study-level background: In these data, TCR clusters were largely donor specific.

Study outcomes and limitations: Some SARS-CoV-2-responding clones were already detected in memory before infection. Those CD4+ clones that contracted were mainly in CM and EM (CD8+ ones in EMRA).

TCRdb called the 5' RACE reads again in MiXCR, with one record for every CDR3 protein. The sample consists of 150,000 to 200,000 distinct CDR3 sequences, 13% of them appearing once. Details on this clonotype: Its antigen is unknown.

The length of the CDR3 is 15 residues. In germline, CDR1 is GTSNPN, CDR2 SVGIG (reference sequence). V gave up 3 bases and J gave up 8 bases; unmatched junction bases: 12. This clonotype was sampled from a man younger than 30 who had mild COVID-19 (a few samples of this study predate the infection). Cell type and time point are not known. Sequences were obtained from PBMCs or a T cell subset sorted from them (not recorded which). The chain has TRBV30 and TRBJ2-1; TRBD2 matches at 8 bases. CDR3 in DNA: TGTGCCTGGAGCTCGTGGGACGGGGGGGATGATGAGCAGTTCTTC. Translation: CAWSSWDGGDDEQFF.